The 8 T cell receptor beta chains reported below all come from one sample, sequenced in a study of T cells in Graves' hyperthyroidism and ophthalmopathy. There were TCR beta CDR3 regions amplified from RNA transcripts. HTBI primers were the set used in a first-round RT-PCR of the TCR CDR3. TCRdb independently ran MiXCR on the multiplex PCR reads; one entry per CDR3 protein. The sample shows about 400,000 distinct CDR3 sequences, under 15% of them seen only once. The sample taken for sequencing was blood. The receptors originated from a young woman with Graves' hyperthyroidism.

This clonotype was counted only a few times. The chain has TRBV12-3 or TRBV12-4 and TRBJ2-2; maybe TRBD1 (6 bases). Trimming took off 8 bases at V and 1 base at J, with 29 bases between the two ends. There are 20 residues in the CDR3. The CDR3, as DNA: TGTGCCAGCCGCACTCAGGGGACCGCACTCCGAGGACGGAACACCGGGGAGCTGTTTTTT. Its translation: CASRTQGTALRGRNTGELFF.

At least ten counts were recorded for this clonotype. The J gene is TRBJ2-5, the V gene TRBV20-1, with 8 nucleotides matching TRBD2. The CDR3 length is 13 residues. The germline CDR1 and CDR2 sequences are DFQATT and SNEGSKA (reference sequence). Losses at the gene ends were 6 bases for V and 1 base for J; bases not matched to a gene: 4. The chain's CDR3 is CSAARGGQETQYF. CDR3 DNA: TGCAGTGCCGCCCGGGGGGGCCAAGAGACCCAGTACTTC.

This clonotype was detected only a few times. The chain combines TRBV3-1 with TRBJ1-2, with D unresolved. Germline V gene sequence: CDR1 LGHDT, CDR2 YNNKEL (reference sequence). The CDR3 has 14 residues. Trimming took 1 base from V and 4 from J, leaving 10 bases between them. As DNA, the CDR3 is TGTGCCAGCAGCCAAGTTCAGGCAGGCTATGGCTACACCTTC. Translated: CASSQVQAGYGYTF.

At least ten counts were recorded for this clonotype. This sequence joins TRBV3-1 and TRBJ2-2; D perhaps matches TRBD1 (6 bases). CDR3 length: 13 residues. Germline-derived CDR1 and CDR2 are LGHDT and YNNKEL (reference sequence). V was clipped by 4 bases and J by 5 bases, with 8 bases between them. The CDR3 is CASSLQGTGELFF. CDR3 DNA sequence: TGTGCCAGCAGCCTCCAGGGGACCGGGGAGCTGTTTTTT.

This clonotype was detected ten times or more. The V gene is TRBV27, the J gene TRBJ2-1; a weak D match, TRBD2 (6 bases). The CDR3 contains 15 residues. Trimming stripped 1 base from V and 0 bases from J, with 7 bases between. CDR1 and CDR2 from the germline V gene are MNHEY and SMNVEV (reference sequence). The CDR3 sequence is CASSLFGSSYNEQFF. The CDR3 nucleotides are TGTGCCAGCAGTTTATTCGGGAGCTCCTACAATGAGCAGTTCTTC.

This clonotype was seen ten or more times. V gene TRBV6-1 combines with J gene TRBJ2-7; tentatively, D is TRBD2 (6 bases). The V gene's germline CDR1 is MNHNS and CDR2 SASEGT. The CDR3 has 15 amino acids. The V end lost 5 bases, the J end lost 2 bases, and 16 bases lay between the germline ends. Here the CDR3 DNA reads TGTGCCAGCAGTAACCCGGGACTTGCAACCTACGAGCAGTACTTC. This encodes CASSNPGLATYEQYF.

This clonotype appeared a few times. The junction departs from the called germline gene at one end, perhaps through a read error. This rearrangement joins TRBV28 to TRBJ2-3, with D unresolved. Germline loops: CDR1 MDHEN, CDR2 SYDVKM. The CDR3 extends over 10 amino acids. DNA for the CDR3: TGTGCCGGCAGTTTGGATACGCAGTATTTT. Protein: CAGSLDTQYF. Variable domain in full (rest from reference TRBV28 and TRBJ2-3): DVKVTQSSRYLVKRTGEKVFLECVQDMDHENMFWYRQDPGLGLRLIYFSYDVKMKEKGDIPEGYSVSREKKERFSLILESASTNQTSMYLCAGSLDTQYFGPGTRLTVL.

In this sample, this clonotype turned up a few times. The chain joins TRBV6-6 to TRBJ2-3; TRBD1 matches 7 bases. The CDR3 spans 16 residues. Germline assignment: CDR1 MNHNY and CDR2 SVGAGI (reference sequence). V was clipped by 0 bases and J by 3 bases; unmatched bases: 6. The CDR3, as DNA: TGTGCCAGCAGTTACTCAGGGGGCGAAGGTACAGATACGCAGTATTTT. Translated, it gives CASSYSGGEGTDTQYF.